This TCR beta chain was observed in a study of T cells in Graves' hyperthyroidism and ophthalmopathy (dated by TCRdb to between 2017 and 2020). With respect to the entire study: Peripheral blood was sampled at the time of initial diagnosis, prior to any treatment. A discovery cohort of about a hundred patients, about 44 with Graves' ophthalmopathy and over 55 with stable Graves' hyperthyroidism, was used to find distinguishing TCR V-J signatures. An independent validation cohort of 18 to 20 hyperthyroidism patients and 17 patients who later progressed to ophthalmopathy tested prospective prediction of ophthalmopathy. The 100 or so discovery patients were randomly split 7:3 into training and test sets. In addition, the study compared T-cell repertoires in thyroid tissue and in blood from roughly six Graves' hyperthyroidism patients. After blood sampling, hyperthyroidism patients were treated with methimazole at a starting dose of 30 mg daily, and ophthalmopathy patients were treated with high-dose intravenous methylprednisolone. According to the paper, TCR Vbeta CDR3 sequencing was carried out on 135 peripheral blood samples, which came from around 43 ophthalmopathy, 75 or so hyperthyroidism and about 17 progressor patients.

Stable Graves' hyperthyroidism was defined as no progression to ophthalmopathy during 18 months of follow-up. Hyperthyroidism patients were newly diagnosed, with disease duration under 2 months, and aged 18 to 65 years. The study excluded patients with uncontrolled infections, other autoimmune diseases, pregnancy or lactation. Clinical symptoms, serum thyroxine and TRAb, thyroid ultrasound, and orbital computed tomography formed the basis for the diagnoses. PBMCs were isolated from about 9 ml of fresh peripheral blood by Ficoll-Paque density gradient centrifugation. Trizol reagent was used to extract total RNA, and RNA quality was then checked on an Agilent 2100 Bioanalyzer. The TCR beta CDR3 regions were amplified from RNA transcripts. The TCR CDR3 was subjected to a first round of RT-PCR using the HTBI primer set and the Qiagen OneStep RT-PCR kit. A second multiplex PCR round built the libraries, followed by size selection and purification. Paired-end sequencing of the libraries was performed with 100 bp reads on an Illumina HiSeq2000. In the authors' own workflow: Raw data were processed with SOAPnuke, discarding reads with adapters, uncalled bases, mean Phred below 15, or no exact constant-primer or identifier match. COPE v1.2.5 was used to merge the high-quality paired reads, and each unique nucleotide sequence was defined as a clonotype. MiTCR v1.1 was used to align clonotypes to the IMGT TRBV, TRBD and TRBJ reference segments. Analysis was restricted to V-J combinations with a frequency above 0.0001, which covered 99.2% of repertoires. The TCS score was defined as F50 (clonal expansion) divided by E x V (chaos), with BLOSUM62-based TCRdist calculated between CDR3 peptides within each V-J. Welch's t-statistics and random forest reduced 500 to 550 V-J features to 13, which were used in a naive Bayes classifier (R e1071). Clones were called with MiXCR by TCRdb after fastp trimmed the public reads at Q25, and only in-frame beta chains were retained. Rows with one shared CDR3 protein collapse into an entry with the most common genes and DNA. These V and J calls derive from TCRdb rather than the authors' analysis. For this sample there are over 200,000 distinct CDR3 sequences; around 16% appear just once. The top ten constitute approximately 40% of the sample.

General conclusions and limits of the study: Most expanded thyroid clonotypes (frequency above 0.001) were also detected in blood, a finding suggesting that blood repertoires may reflect thyroid immune responses. A 13 V-J signature model separated ophthalmopathy from stable hyperthyroidism, with nearly 90% sensitivity and 81.08% specificity in cross-validation and 80%/75% in testing. During validation, the model predicted progression to ophthalmopathy a median of around 6 months ahead of onset, with approximately 71% sensitivity and under 85% specificity. Sample size was not statistically predetermined, and investigators were not blinded to group allocation.

The sample holds many counts of this clonotype. Its antigen is not yet known. Base qualities are not recorded, but no much larger clone differs from it by a single base. Sample: blood. This TCR came from a middle-aged man with Graves' hyperthyroidism.

The DNA sequence is TGTGCCAGCAGCTTCCGCTCTGGAAACACCATATATTTT. It encodes CASSFRSGNTIYF. This chain is built from TRBV7-2 and TRBJ1-3; no D gene is confidently identified. Looking up the germline V gene yields CDR1 SGHTA and CDR2 FQGNSA. The cysteine opens and the phenylalanine closes a CDR3 of 13 amino acids. Kept here is only the CDR3 DNA, which spans 39 bases and is read in frame from base 1. V is shortened by 3 bases, J by 0 bases, and the region joining them spans 3 bases.